This T cell receptor (beta chain) was obtained from a study of cytomegalovirus exposure and HLA in healthy donors (TCRdb year 2017). About the study as a whole: An earlier analysis of roughly 610 of the donors reported over 250 Gb of sequence data and 95 million to 130 million unique TCR beta sequences obtained from approximately 180 million T cells. An early release that covered about 600 HLA-typed donors contained around 300 gigabases of sequencing data and tens of millions of unique TCR sequences. The genetic ancestry cluster associated with self-reported Caucasian donors included around 76% of the 398 genotyped donors. The study aimed to test whether cataloging public T cell receptors could reveal signatures of past pathogen exposure. The T cell repertoires of some 670 subjects were profiled by immunosequencing and related to cytomegalovirus serostatus. Besides the first cohort of around 670 subjects, a separate validation cohort made up of some 110 different subjects was used. High-throughput TCR immunosequencing, statistical association of individual TCRs with disease status, and machine learning were combined to predict cytomegalovirus infection status. A later analysis re-analyzed previously published TCR beta repertoires from several hundred donors and added high-resolution HLA genotyping to study TCR occurrence patterns. The later analysis used no new phenotypic data to find candidate immune exposures, relying instead on TCR beta sequences and their occurrence across donors. In an earlier analysis of 500 to 650 of the donors, high-throughput TCR beta sequencing was used to judge whether each TCR beta V gene segment behaved as functional or pseudogenic. Donor age, sex, ethnicity and CMV serostatus were compiled together with the repertoire data. A later genetic analysis used genome-wide SNP genotypes for about 65% of the 666 donors, treating that subset as a discovery cohort. All discovery cohort repertoires had been generated using a single sequencing platform. HLA typing covered class I and class II loci at four-digit resolution. The number of donors typed differed by locus, with about 629-640 for A, B, C, DRB1 and DQB1, around 560 for DQA1, nearly 610 for DPA1, and some 440 for DPB1. Because of strong linkage in the cohort, roughly 5 DR-DQ haplotypes were treated as single units for association and clustering. Among about 370 genotyped donors of the cohort, an average of around 250,000 unique TCR beta nucleotide sequences was sequenced per donor, of which about 18% were non-productive. General findings and caveats noted by the study authors: Specific HLA alleles were associated with 16,951 TCR beta sequences at a false discovery rate of 0.05 in a later analysis. A further reported finding was that TCR beta sequences accurately predicted the HLA-A and HLA-B alleles for most subjects in the first cohort. In a later analysis, most CMV-associated TCR beta chains were found to appear HLA-restricted, with HLA associations seemingly driven largely by CMV exposure. Because counts were too low, around 17 rarely observed V segments, including chromosome 9 orphons, were left out of the earlier analysis of a few hundred of the donors. The classifier was reported to diagnose cytomegalovirus status with high specificity and sensitivity in both the original cohort and the validation cohort. The presence/absence analyses assumed that sequencing depth was roughly uniform across donors, and that assumption may not be true. The only immune exposure information available for the cohort was CMV serostatus. V-gene and J-gene trimming of TCR beta chains was associated with a missense DCLRE1C variant in a later genetic analysis, and the association was replicated in an independent cohort. The authors suggested that the approach could potentially be extended to other disease states and immunological phenotypes. Because the 87-base-pair reads could not distinguish some IMGT-functional V segments, including TRBV6-2 and TRBV6-3, those segments were excluded. According to a later genetic analysis, donors in an Asian-associated ancestry cluster had fewer N-insertions in productive TCRs than the approximately 630-donor mean. A cluster of highly shared sequence variants was judged likely to represent a technical artifact of the sequencing pipeline. In vitro tests confirmed that a few of the cytomegalovirus-associated TCR beta chains recognize cytomegalovirus antigens. The study listed 150 to 200 TCR beta chains as associated with cytomegalovirus. Because some donors lacked HLA typing at each locus, the association tests relied only on the typed subset. An earlier analysis of approximately 530 of the donors showed that most TCR beta V segments appeared in productive rearrangements either about 87% or about 30% of the time, which broadly matched IMGT annotations. The cohort was sequenced for TCR beta chains only, and without alpha or paired-chain data the features that could be detected were limited. Linkage disequilibrium might explain the correlated functional status among segregating V segments, but an unknown experimental factor could not be ruled out. A later analysis found that HLA-associated TCR beta chains were more clonally expanded and had lower generation probabilities than equally common non-associated chains. In a later analysis, TCR association rates were found to vary across HLA loci, with the most associated TCRs seen for DRB1 alleles and the fewest for HLA-C alleles. According to a later analysis, parvovirus B19, influenza, CMV and Epstein-Barr virus appeared linked to several top co-occurrence clusters. Most TCR sequences were observed very rarely across donors, whereas some public TCRs were present in many individuals. When HLA alleles, especially DR and DQ, strongly co-occurred, TCR associations were difficult to assign to individual alleles.

As regards this clone: The antigen this receptor binds is unknown. The input lacks base qualities; no much larger clone sits a single base away.

CDR3 length: 15 amino acids, cysteine to phenylalanine. This entry keeps only the CDR3 DNA: 45 bases, framed from base 1. CDR1 and CDR2, looked up from the germline V gene, are SGHTA and FQGNSA. For this chain, trimming is 5 bases at the V end and 0 bases at the J end, and the number of junction bases without a gene match is 5. The cohort was made up of roughly 670 healthy bone marrow donors. At the time of sampling, all cohort members were nominally healthy, though unrecorded immune exposures were likely present. The donor was CMV seronegative and belonged to the group of 380 or so seronegative cohort members. Every donor gave a peripheral blood sample, and the peripheral blood mononuclear cells from that sample were used for TCR beta sequencing. The Qiagen DNeasy Blood Extraction Kit was used to extract genomic DNA from the blood cell samples. Library preparation used the immunoSEQ multiplex PCR assay. A mixture of 60 forward primers for TCR Vbeta segments and 13 reverse primers for TCR Jbeta segments was used in the multiplex PCR. The CDR3 region of rearranged TCR beta genes was amplified from genomic DNA by a multiplex PCR assay. The Illumina HiSeq System was used to sequence the amplified TCR beta libraries as 87-base-pair reads. As for the authors' bioinformatics: A later analysis counted approximately 84 million unique TCR beta chains across the 550 to 700 repertoires, and 9 million to 14 million of these chains were shared by at least two donors. To remove PCR and sequencing errors, raw reads were error-corrected and collapsed into unique sequences using a nearest-neighbor algorithm that merged closely related sequences. Alignment of CDR3 sequences to IMGT reference sequences was used to assign V, D and J gene segments. For a sequence to be retained, a match of at least six nucleotides to both a V gene segment and a J gene segment was required. A rearrangement counted as productive if the CDR3 had no stop codons and remained in frame with V and J, and every other rearrangement counted as non-productive. Following IMGT convention, CDR3 was defined as the stretch from the second conserved V-encoded cysteine to the conserved J-encoded phenylalanine. The earlier analysis of about 590 of the donors excluded sequences that lacked an unambiguous match to a single V gene segment. In an earlier analysis of 500 to 750 of the donors, V segments were called functional above 56.7% productive rearrangements and were called segregating when the between-donor standard deviation exceeded 5%. To diagnose cytomegalovirus status from the catalog of TCR beta chain sequences, a statistical classification framework was built. V and J gene assignment, in a later analysis, came from comparing TCR nucleotide sequences with IMGT/GENE-DB human TR gene sequences. A later analysis assigned CDR3 sequences and most-parsimonious VDJ recombination scenarios with the TCRdist pipeline. In a later analysis, every TCR beta chain was defined by the combination of its CDR3 amino acid sequence and its V-gene family, and reads without a unique V-gene family were dropped. A later analysis removed 500 to 600 highly shared, low-generation-probability nucleotide sequences to deal with suspected cross-contamination and a sequencing artifact. For each public chain, a later analysis derived a clonal expansion index from normalized ranks of inferred template counts within each repertoire. Generation probabilities in a later analysis came from a VDJ recombination model fitted to out-of-frame rearrangements, and those results were checked against IGoR. In a later analysis, hypergeometric tests were used to score TCR-TCR, TCR-HLA and TCR-CMV co-occurrence, with a repertoire-size bias correction applied to TCR pairs. A later analysis estimated false discovery rates by permuting HLA or CMV assignments 20 times. In a later analysis, co-occurring TCRs were grouped using DBSCAN, with TCRdist sequence similarity added in when clustering inside HLA-allele-positive subsets. Repertoires with fewer than 30,000 or more than 120,000 public chains were left out of co-occurrence clustering, as were about 5 repertoires with anomalous nucleotide sharing. Not all clones reach the TCRdb copy of this immuneACCESS table, which keeps in-frame sequences only. Checked studies attribute under half of the gap to unresolved V genes and leave the rest unexplained. D and trimming come from the DNA, and the V and J calls and clone size come from that table. This sample lists some 190,000 clones; about 90% were detected once. 1.3% of the sample goes to the ten largest clones.

The chain is encoded by TRBV7-2 joined to TRBJ2-7, with TRBD1 matching 9 junction bases. Sequencing was done on a sample of PBMCs. This TCR came from a man aged 30 to 45 in good health and CMV-seronegative. CDR3 protein: CASSRTGDFSYEQYF. The DNA reads as follows: TGTGCCAGCAGCCGGACAGGGGATTTCTCCTACGAGCAGTACTTC.